The T cell receptor (beta chain) under discussion was sequenced for a study of control samples from healthy donors and cancer patients. Assay: immunoSEQ multiplex PCR; the TCRdb copy retains only in-frame clones and omits some. The sample consists of some 120,000 clones, 90% to 95% of them appearing once. Per germline, CDR1 SNHLY and CDR2 FYNNEI. Unmatched junction bases numbered 4, after V lost 6 bases and J lost 2 bases. This CDR3 spans 14 amino acids. The V call is TRBV2, the J call TRBJ2-7; TRBD1 matches 10 bases. This TCR came from a man aged 45 to 65 with head and neck cancer. The specimen sequenced was PBMCs. In DNA, the CDR3 is TGTGCCAGCAGGACCGGGACAGGGGCCTACGAGCAGTACTTC. Protein product: CASRTGTGAYEQYF.